This T cell receptor (beta chain) was profiled in a study of metastatic and nonmetastatic thyroid tumors. None of the patients had undergone any treatment ahead of thyroid surgery. CDR1 and CDR2 from the germline V gene are MNHNS and SASEGT. J gave up 6 bases and V 5 bases, and 10 bases lay outside the gene matches. The CDR3 has 17 amino acids. TCRdb re-clonotyped the PCR reads through MiXCR. The table includes 60,000 to 75,000 clones, roughly 4.1% detected once. The chain uses TRBV6-1 and TRBJ2-1; TRBD2 aligns across 13 bases. The sequence came from a female donor with papillary thyroid cancer or a benign thyroid nodule (not recorded which). Some clones in this sample may be carry-over from other donors' samples. Sequencing was performed on blood. The CDR3 spells CASSHNPGLAGFNEQFF. The CDR3 bases are TGTGCCAGCAGTCACAACCCGGGACTAGCGGGATTCAATGAGCAGTTCTTC.